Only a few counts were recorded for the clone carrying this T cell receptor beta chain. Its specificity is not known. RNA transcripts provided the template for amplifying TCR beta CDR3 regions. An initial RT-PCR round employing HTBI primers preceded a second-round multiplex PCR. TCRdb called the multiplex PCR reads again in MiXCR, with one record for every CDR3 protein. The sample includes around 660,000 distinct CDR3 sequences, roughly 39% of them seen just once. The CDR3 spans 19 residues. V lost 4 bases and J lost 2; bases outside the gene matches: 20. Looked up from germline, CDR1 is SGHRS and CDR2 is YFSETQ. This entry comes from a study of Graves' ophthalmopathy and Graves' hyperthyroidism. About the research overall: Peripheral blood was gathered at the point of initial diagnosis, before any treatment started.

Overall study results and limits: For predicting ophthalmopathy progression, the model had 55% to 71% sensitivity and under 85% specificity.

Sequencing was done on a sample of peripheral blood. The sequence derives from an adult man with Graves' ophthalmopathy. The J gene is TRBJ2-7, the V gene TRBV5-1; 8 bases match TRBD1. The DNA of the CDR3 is TGCGCCAGCAGCCGTGGCAAGAAACCGGGACAGGTTTACCCCTACGAGCAGTACTTC. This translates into CASSRGKKPGQVYPYEQYF.